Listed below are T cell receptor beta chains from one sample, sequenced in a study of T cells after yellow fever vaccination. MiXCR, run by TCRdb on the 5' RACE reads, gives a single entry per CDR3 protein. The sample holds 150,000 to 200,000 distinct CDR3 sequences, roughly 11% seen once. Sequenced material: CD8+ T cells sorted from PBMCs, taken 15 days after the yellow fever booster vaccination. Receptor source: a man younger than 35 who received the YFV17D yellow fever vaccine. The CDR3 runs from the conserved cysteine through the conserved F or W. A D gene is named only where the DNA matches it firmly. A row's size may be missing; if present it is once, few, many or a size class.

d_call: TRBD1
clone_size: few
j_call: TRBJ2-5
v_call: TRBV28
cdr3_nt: TGTGCCAGCAGAAGACAGGGGAGGAGCCAGTACTTC
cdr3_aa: CASRRQGRSQYF

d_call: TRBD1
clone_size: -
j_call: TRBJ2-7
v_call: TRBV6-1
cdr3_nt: TGTGCCAGCAGCCGTCCCGGGACAGGGAATCTAGGAGCCGGGGGTACCTACGAGCAGTACTTC
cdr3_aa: CASSRPGTGNLGAGGTYEQYF

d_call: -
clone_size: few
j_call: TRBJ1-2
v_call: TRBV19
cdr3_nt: TGTGCCAGTGGCGGGGGCCGCTATGGCTACACCTTC
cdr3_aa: CASGGGRYGYTF

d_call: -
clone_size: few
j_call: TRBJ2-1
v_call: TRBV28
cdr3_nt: TGTGCCAGCAGTTTATTCCCCCCTCGAACCGGGGCCTACAATGAGCAGTTCTTC
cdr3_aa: CASSLFPPRTGAYNEQFF

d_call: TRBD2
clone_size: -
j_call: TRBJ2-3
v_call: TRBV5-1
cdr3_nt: TGCGCCAGCAGAGCTACTAGCGGGGGCACAGATACGCAGTATTTT
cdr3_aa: CASRATSGGTDTQYF

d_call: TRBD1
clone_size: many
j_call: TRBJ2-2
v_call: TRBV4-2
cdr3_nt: TGTGCCAGCAGCCAGTGGACAGGGTTTGAGGGGGAGCTGTTTTTT
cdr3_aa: CASSQWTGFEGELFF

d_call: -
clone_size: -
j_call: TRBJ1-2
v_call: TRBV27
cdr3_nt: TGTGCCAGCAGTTACGACAGGAGCTATGGCTACACCTTC
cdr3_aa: CASSYDRSYGYTF

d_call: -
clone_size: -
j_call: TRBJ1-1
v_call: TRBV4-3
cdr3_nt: TGCGCCAGCAGCCAAGATTGGGAAGGGGGTGCCGAAGCTTTCTTT
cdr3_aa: CASSQDWEGGAEAFF

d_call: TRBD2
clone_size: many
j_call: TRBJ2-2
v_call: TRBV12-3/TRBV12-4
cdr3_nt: TGTGCCAGCAGTGTTAGCGGGGGGGCCCAGCTGTTTTTT
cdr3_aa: CASSVSGGAQLFF

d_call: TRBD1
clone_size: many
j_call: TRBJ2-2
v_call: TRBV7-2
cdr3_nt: TGTGCCAGCAGTCAAGGGGACAGGAACACCGGGGAGCTGTTTTTT
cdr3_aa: CASSQGDRNTGELFF

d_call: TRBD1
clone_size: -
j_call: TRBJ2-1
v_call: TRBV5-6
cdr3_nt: TGTGCCAGCAGCTTGGAAGGACAGGGGAACTACAATGAGCAGTTCTTC
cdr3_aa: CASSLEGQGNYNEQFF

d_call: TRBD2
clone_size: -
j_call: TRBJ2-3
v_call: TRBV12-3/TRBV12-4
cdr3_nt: TGTGCCAGCAGTTTAGTGGGCAGCGGGGGGGCCGATACGCAGTATTTT
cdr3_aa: CASSLVGSGGADTQYF

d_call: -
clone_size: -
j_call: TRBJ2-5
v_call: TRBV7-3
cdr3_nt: TGTGCCAGCAGCATCTCCGGTCTAGTATGGGAGACCCAGTACTTC
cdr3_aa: CASSISGLVWETQYF

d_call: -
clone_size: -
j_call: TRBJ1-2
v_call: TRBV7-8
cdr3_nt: TGTGCCAGCAGCTCGCTTCGGGGTAGCTACACCTTC
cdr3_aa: CASSSLRGSYTF

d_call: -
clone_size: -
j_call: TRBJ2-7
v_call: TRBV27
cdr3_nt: TGTGCCAGCAGTTTGGCCTACGGCTACGAGCAGTACTTC
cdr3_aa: CASSLAYGYEQYF

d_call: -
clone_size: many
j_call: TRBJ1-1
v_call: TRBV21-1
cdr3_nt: TGTGCCAGCAGCAAGGGGGGGGTTTCGTACACTGAAGCTTTCTTT
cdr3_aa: CASSKGGVSYTEAFF

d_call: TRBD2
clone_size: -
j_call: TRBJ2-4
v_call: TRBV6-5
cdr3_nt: TGTGCCAGCAGTCCTAGCGGTACCACAGACATTCAGTACTTC
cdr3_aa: CASSPSGTTDIQYF

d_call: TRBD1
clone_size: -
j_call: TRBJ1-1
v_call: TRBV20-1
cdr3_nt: TGCAGTGCTGGAGTAGATAGGGGGCACACTGAAGCTTTCTTT
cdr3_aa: CSAGVDRGHTEAFF

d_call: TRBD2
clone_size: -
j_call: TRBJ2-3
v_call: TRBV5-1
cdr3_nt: TGCGCCAGCAGCTTGGCCCTAGCGGGGGGTAGGCCGCCGACAGATACGCAGTATTTT
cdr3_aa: CASSLALAGGRPPTDTQYF

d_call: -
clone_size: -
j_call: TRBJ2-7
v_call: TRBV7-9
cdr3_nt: TGTGCCAGCAGCTTAGGGAACGAGCAGTACTTC
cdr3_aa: CASSLGNEQYF

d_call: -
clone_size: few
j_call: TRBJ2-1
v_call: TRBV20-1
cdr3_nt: TGCAGTGCTAGAGATCTGCAGGGGACCAATGAGCAGTTCTTC
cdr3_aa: CSARDLQGTNEQFF

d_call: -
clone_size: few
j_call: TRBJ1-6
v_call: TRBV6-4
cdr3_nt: TGTGCCAGCAGTGACTCTGGGACTCGACCCCTCCACTTT
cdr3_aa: CASSDSGTRPLHF

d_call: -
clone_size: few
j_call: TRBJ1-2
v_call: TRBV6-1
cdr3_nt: TGTGCCAGCAGTGTCGGCCATCCTCCCGGGGCCGGGAGTTATGGCTACACCTTC
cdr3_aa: CASSVGHPPGAGSYGYTF

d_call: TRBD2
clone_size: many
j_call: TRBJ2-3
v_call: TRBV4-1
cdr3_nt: TGCGCCAGCAGCCAATTCAGCGGGGGGAGCACAGATACGCAGTATTTT
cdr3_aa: CASSQFSGGSTDTQYF

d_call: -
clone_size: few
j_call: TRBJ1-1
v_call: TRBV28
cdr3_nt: TGTGCCAGCAGGCCCCCAGAGGGTTACACTGAAGCTTTCTTT
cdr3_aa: CASRPPEGYTEAFF

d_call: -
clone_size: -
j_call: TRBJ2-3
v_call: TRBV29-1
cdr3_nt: TGCAGCGTGGAACGGGACACCCATAGCACAGATACGCAGTATTTT
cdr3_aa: CSVERDTHSTDTQYF

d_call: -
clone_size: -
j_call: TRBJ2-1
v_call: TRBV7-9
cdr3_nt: TGTGCCAGCAGCTTAGGGCAAGGACTCAATGAGCAGTTCTTC
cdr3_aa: CASSLGQGLNEQFF

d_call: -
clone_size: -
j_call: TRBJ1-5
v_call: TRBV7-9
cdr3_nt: TGTGCCAGCAGCCCGACGTCGACGGTCAATCAGCCCCAGCATTTT
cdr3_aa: CASSPTSTVNQPQHF

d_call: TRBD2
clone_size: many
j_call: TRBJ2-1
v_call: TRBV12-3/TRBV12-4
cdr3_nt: TGTGCCAGCAGTTTAGTAGCGGGGTACAATGAGCAGTTCTTC
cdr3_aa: CASSLVAGYNEQFF

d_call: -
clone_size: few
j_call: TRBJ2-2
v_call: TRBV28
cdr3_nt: TGTGCCAGCAACGAAGAGCAGGGTTTAAGGACCGGGGAGCTGTTTTTT
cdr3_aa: CASNEEQGLRTGELFF

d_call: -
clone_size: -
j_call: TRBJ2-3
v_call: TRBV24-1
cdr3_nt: TGTGCCACCAGTGACCCCCTCCCCTCAGGGAAGGGGAAGGCCACAGATACGCAGTATTTT
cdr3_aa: CATSDPLPSGKGKATDTQYF

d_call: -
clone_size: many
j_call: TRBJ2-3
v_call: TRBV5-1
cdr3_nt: TGCGCCAGCAGCTTACCGTCAGGGGCGGATACGCAGTATTTT
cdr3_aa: CASSLPSGADTQYF

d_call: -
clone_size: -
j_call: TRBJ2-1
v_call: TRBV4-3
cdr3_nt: TGCGCCAGCAGCCAAGAGGGGGGGCCCCCCCACAATGAGCAGTTCTTC
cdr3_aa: CASSQEGGPPHNEQFF

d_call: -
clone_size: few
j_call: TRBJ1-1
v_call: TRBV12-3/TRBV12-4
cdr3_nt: TGTGCCAGCAGTTCTGGGGCAACTGAAGCTTTCTTT
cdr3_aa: CASSSGATEAFF

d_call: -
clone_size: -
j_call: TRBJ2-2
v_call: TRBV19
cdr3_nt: TGTGCCAGTAGTATCCCCGGGGGCCCGAACACCGGGGAGCTGTTTTTT
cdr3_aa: CASSIPGGPNTGELFF

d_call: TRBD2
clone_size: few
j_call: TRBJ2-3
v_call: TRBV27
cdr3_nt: TGTGCCAGCAGTTTAAAGGCACCCTATAGCGGGGGGCCCACAGATACGCAGTATTTT
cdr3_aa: CASSLKAPYSGGPTDTQYF

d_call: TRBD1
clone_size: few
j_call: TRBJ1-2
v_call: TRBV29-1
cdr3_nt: TGCAGCGCCTTCAAAGATACAGGGGATGGCTACACCTTC
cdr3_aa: CSAFKDTGDGYTF

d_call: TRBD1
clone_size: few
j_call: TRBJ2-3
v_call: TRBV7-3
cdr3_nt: TGTGCCAGCAGCTCGGACAGGGCGGCAGATACGCAGTATTTT
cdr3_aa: CASSSDRAADTQYF

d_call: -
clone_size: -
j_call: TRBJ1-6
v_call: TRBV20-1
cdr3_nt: TGCAGTGCTAGCGAGGAACTCTATAATTCACCCCTCCACTTT
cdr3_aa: CSASEELYNSPLHF

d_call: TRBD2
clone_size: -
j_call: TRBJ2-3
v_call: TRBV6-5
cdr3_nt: TGTGCCAGCAGTCCCCTCCCTCCAGCGGGGGCCACAGATACGCAGTATTTT
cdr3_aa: CASSPLPPAGATDTQYF

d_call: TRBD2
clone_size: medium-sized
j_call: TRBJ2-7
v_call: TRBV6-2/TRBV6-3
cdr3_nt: TGTGCCAGCAGTTCCCTCACTAGCGGGGGGATTTCCTACGAGCAGTACTTC
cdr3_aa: CASSSLTSGGISYEQYF

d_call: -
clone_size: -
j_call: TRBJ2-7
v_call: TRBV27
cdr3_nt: TGTGCCAGCAGTCCCGGGGGACTGGTAGGCGAGCAGTACTTC
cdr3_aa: CASSPGGLVGEQYF

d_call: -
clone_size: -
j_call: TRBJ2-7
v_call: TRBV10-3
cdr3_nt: TGTGCCATCAGTGAGGGGGTTCACGAGCAGTACTTC
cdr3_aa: CAISEGVHEQYF

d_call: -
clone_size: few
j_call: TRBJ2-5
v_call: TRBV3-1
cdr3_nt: TGTGCCAGGGTGGCAGGTAGCTTCAATGGAGAGACCCAGTACTTC
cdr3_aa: CARVAGSFNGETQYF

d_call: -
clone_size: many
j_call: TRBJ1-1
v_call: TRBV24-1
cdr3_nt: TGTGCCACCAGTGACACTGGGGGGGGGCCCAACACTGAAGCTTTCTTT
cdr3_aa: CATSDTGGGPNTEAFF

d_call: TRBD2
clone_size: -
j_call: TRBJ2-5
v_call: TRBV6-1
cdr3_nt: TGTGCCAGCGGAACCAAGGACGGGGGGTTAGAGACCCAGTACTTC
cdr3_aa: CASGTKDGGLETQYF

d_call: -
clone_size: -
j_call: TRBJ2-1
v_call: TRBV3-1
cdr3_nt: TGTGCCAGCAGCCAAGTCGGGGGGCTAGCGGTTGACAATGAGCAGTTCTTC
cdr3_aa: CASSQVGGLAVDNEQFF

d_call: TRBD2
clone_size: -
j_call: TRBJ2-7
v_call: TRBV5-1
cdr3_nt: TGCGCCAGCAGCTTCGGGCGGGGGGACTACGAGCAGTACTTC
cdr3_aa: CASSFGRGDYEQYF

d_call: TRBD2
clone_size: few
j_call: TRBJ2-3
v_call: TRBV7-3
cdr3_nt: TGTGCCAGCAGCGACCATAGCGGGTACACAGATACGCAGTATTTT
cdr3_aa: CASSDHSGYTDTQYF

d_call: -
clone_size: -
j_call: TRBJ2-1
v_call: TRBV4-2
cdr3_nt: TGTGCCAGCAGCCAAAGGCAGACGCTAGGACTAAACGGCAATGAGCAGTTCTTC
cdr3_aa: CASSQRQTLGLNGNEQFF

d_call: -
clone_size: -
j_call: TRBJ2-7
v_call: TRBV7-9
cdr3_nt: TGTGCCAGCAGCTTAGCGAACCTCTACGAGCAGTACTTC
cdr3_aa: CASSLANLYEQYF

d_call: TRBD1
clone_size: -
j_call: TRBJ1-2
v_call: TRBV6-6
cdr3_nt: TGTGCCAGCAGGCCGGACAGGCCGAAAGGAGATGGCTACACCTTC
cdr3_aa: CASRPDRPKGDGYTF

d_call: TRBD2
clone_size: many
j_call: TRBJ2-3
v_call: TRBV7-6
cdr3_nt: TGTGCCAGCAGCCGAGCGGGACCAGGGAGAAATACGCAGTATTTT
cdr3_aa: CASSRAGPGRNTQYF